Shown below are 20 T cell receptor beta chains from a single sample sequenced in a study of T cells after yellow fever vaccination. TCRdb re-analysed the 5' RACE reads in MiXCR, keeping a single row per CDR3 protein. The sample shows 320,000 or so distinct CDR3 sequences, about 7.8% of them seen only once. Sample: PBMCs, taken about 41 days after the first yellow fever vaccination. The source of these receptors is a man between 18 and 29 years old who received the YFV17D yellow fever vaccine.

The chain employs TRBV12-3 or TRBV12-4 and TRBJ1-6; TRBD1 matches 9 bases. This CDR3 is built from 15 residues. The J segment lost 9 bases and the V segment lost 1 base, leaving 4 bases of the junction unmatched. The CDR3 DNA reads TGTGCCAGCAGTTTAGAGGGACAGGGAAGTTCACCCCTCCACTTT. This sequence encodes CASSLEGQGSSPLHF.

This clonotype was detected a few times. The CDR3 here is CASSQDWGVNYGYTF. The CDR3 DNA is TGCGCCAGCAGCCAAGATTGGGGGGTTAACTATGGCTACACCTTC. The chain employs TRBV4-3 and TRBJ1-2; possibly TRBD1 for D (5 bases). The CDR3 runs to 15 residues. Between the trimmed V and J ends, which lost 0 bases and 1 base, there was a span of 9 bases. Germline values: CDR1 LGHNA, CDR2 YSLEER.

This clonotype was detected only a few times. This chain links TRBV11-1 with TRBJ1-1; D gene uncertain. CDR1 and CDR2 from the germline V gene are SGHAT and FQDESV (reference sequence). The CDR3 length is 18 residues. The V end was cut by 4 bases, the J end by 4 bases, with 25 bases between. As DNA, the CDR3 is TGTGCCAGCAGCTCACCGACCTCAGGCGTATTGATTGGCACTGAAGCTTTCTTT. Protein product: CASSSPTSGVLIGTEAFF.

The chain carries TRBV10-3 and TRBJ1-5; no reliable D call. Germline lookup yields CDR1 ENHRY and CDR2 SYGVKD. The CDR3 extends over 14 amino acids. The V gene lost 6 bases and the J gene lost 3 bases, with 12 bases spanning the gap. CDR3 sequence: CAISHSALNQPQHF. CDR3 coding DNA: TGTGCCATCAGCCACAGCGCCCTCAATCAGCCCCAGCATTTT.

This rearrangement joins TRBV2 to TRBJ2-5; TRBD2 matches at 8 bases. Germline loops: CDR1 SNHLY, CDR2 FYNNEI. V lost 5 bases and J lost 3; bases outside the gene matches: 17. The CDR3 length is 18 residues. CDR3 nucleotides: TGTGCCAGCAGTACAATGAACGAGCGGGGGCCCGGGGAAGAGACCCAGTACTTC. Protein: CASSTMNERGPGEETQYF. Full variable domain (rest looked up from reference TRBV2 and TRBJ2-5): EPEVTQTPSHQVTQMGQEVILRCVPISNHLYFYWYRQILGQKVEFLVSFYNNEISEKSEIFDDQFSVERPDGSNFTLKIRSTKLEDSAMYFCASSTMNERGPGEETQYFGPGTRLLVL.

The chain couples TRBV19 to TRBJ1-5; TRBD1 might be the D (6 bases). The V gene lost 2 bases and the J gene lost 3 bases, with 11 bases spanning the gap. The CDR3 runs to 15 residues. Germline V gives CDR1 LNHDA, CDR2 SQIVND (reference sequence). In DNA, the CDR3 is TGTGCCAGTAGTATAATGGCAGGGGACAATCAGCCCCAGCATTTT. This encodes CASSIMAGDNQPQHF.

This clonotype occurred many times. The chain has TRBV5-4 and TRBJ2-1; a weak D match, TRBD1 (5 bases). The V end lost 3 bases, the J end lost 6 bases, and 10 bases lay between the germline ends. This CDR3 has 13 amino acids. Germline V lookup: CDR1 SGHNT, CDR2 YYREEE (reference sequence). The CDR3 DNA follows: TGTGCCAGCAGCTCCGGACAAGTCAATGAGCAGTTCTTC. This sequence encodes CASSSGQVNEQFF.

The rearrangement links TRBV12-5 to TRBJ1-3; the D is unclear. The V end was cut by 2 bases, the J end by 4 bases, with 15 bases between. This CDR3 comprises 16 residues. Germline assignment: CDR1 LGHNT and CDR2 FRNRAP. CDR3 sequence: CASGLIYSGSGNTIYF. The CDR3 DNA sequence: TGTGCTAGTGGTTTGATCTACAGCGGTTCGGGAAACACCATATATTTT.

The genes are TRBV28 and TRBJ2-3; D uncertain. V lost 5 bases to trimming and J lost 0 bases, with 15 bases between them. This CDR3 spans 16 amino acids. In germline, CDR1 is MDHEN, CDR2 SYDVKM. CDR3 amino acids: CASSASRLFSTDTQYF. The CDR3 DNA sequence: TGTGCCAGCAGTGCGAGCAGACTGTTTAGCACAGATACGCAGTATTTT. Combining the CDR3 with reference TRBV28 and TRBJ2-3 gives the whole variable domain DVKVTQSSRYLVKRTGEKVFLECVQDMDHENMFWYRQDPGLGLRLIYFSYDVKMKEKGDIPEGYSVSREKKERFSLILESASTNQTSMYLCASSASRLFSTDTQYFGPGTRLTVL.

J is TRBJ1-1 and V is TRBV7-2; D possibly corresponds to TRBD1 (5 bases). The germline V and J ends were trimmed by 7 bases and 5 bases, with 8 bases remaining between them. CDR3 length equals 11 residues. Germline CDR1 SGHTA, CDR2 FQGNSA. The CDR3 bases are TGTGCCAGCAAAAAGGGGACTGAAGCTTTCTTT. This encodes CASKKGTEAFF.

This rearrangement joins TRBV10-3 to TRBJ1-6; D perhaps matches TRBD1 (5 bases). Germline lookup yields CDR1 ENHRY and CDR2 SYGVKD. The CDR3 is 14 residues long. V gave up 6 bases and J gave up 13 bases, with 19 bases separating them. CDR3 nucleotides: TGTGCCATCAGGGACGACCCGCGATGGGACCCCCTCCACTTT. Translated, it gives CAIRDDPRWDPLHF.

The table lists this clonotype with a few counts. This sequence joins TRBV20-1 and TRBJ2-3; TRBD2 agrees at 9 bases. This CDR3 region has 14 residues. The V segment lost 6 bases and the J segment 1 base; nucleotides outside the gene matches: 5. Germline V lookup: CDR1 DFQATT, CDR2 SNEGSKA (reference sequence). The CDR3 protein is CSAIASGGTDTQYF. DNA of the CDR3: TGCAGTGCAATAGCTAGCGGGGGCACAGATACGCAGTATTTT.

This clonotype showed up many times. The V call is TRBV20-1, the J call TRBJ2-3, with D perhaps being TRBD1 or TRBD2 (6 bases each). The length of the CDR3 is 13 residues. Between the trimmed V and J ends, which lost 6 bases and 4 bases, there was a span of 14 bases. Germline V gene data show CDR1 as DFQATT and CDR2 as SNEGSKA (reference sequence). DNA for the CDR3: TGCAGTGCAGAACCCCGGGGGCCAGATACGCAGTATTTT. Translating gives CSAEPRGPDTQYF.

Only a few counts were recorded for this clonotype. The gene calls are TRBV12-3 or TRBV12-4 and TRBJ2-2, with TRBD2 as a possible D gene (5 bases). CDR3 length equals 14 residues. Trimming took off 5 bases at V and 7 bases at J, with 14 bases between the two ends. The CDR3 region is CASSPPRDHGELFF. In DNA, the CDR3 is TGTGCCAGCAGTCCCCCGAGGGATCACGGGGAGCTGTTTTTT.

This clonotype was seen only a few times. The V and J genes are TRBV18 and TRBJ2-7; 9 bases are shared with TRBD1. This CDR3 has 15 residues. Germline assignment: CDR1 KGHSH and CDR2 LQKENI. Germline trimming cut 3 bases from V and 0 bases from J; bases unmatched to any gene: 3. The CDR3 loop reads CASSPGTGSSYEQYF. CDR3 sequence (DNA): TGTGCCAGCTCACCGGGGACAGGGAGCTCCTACGAGCAGTACTTC.

This clonotype came up many times. For the CDR3, the DNA is TGCGCCAGCCGAATCCGGGGGGCTGGAAACACTGAAGCTTTCTTT. This sequence encodes CASRIRGAGNTEAFF. The rearrangement joins TRBV5-1 to TRBJ1-1; tentative D call: TRBD1 (6 bases). In germline, CDR1 is SGHRS, CDR2 YFSETQ. The CDR3 is made up of 15 amino acids. V dropped 7 bases and J dropped 2 bases, with 18 bases sitting between them.

This clonotype was observed a handful of times. The chain employs TRBV4-1 and TRBJ2-2, with a tentative D call TRBD1 (5 bases). The germline V gene encodes CDR1 MGHRA and CDR2 YSYEKL. This CDR3 has 15 amino acids. Trimming pared 4 bases from V and 4 bases from J, leaving 13 bases between. Here the CDR3 reads CASSPQGSVTGELFF. The CDR3 region has the DNA TGCGCCAGCAGCCCTCAGGGAAGTGTCACCGGGGAGCTGTTTTTT.

There are a few counts of this clonotype. The rearrangement uses TRBV19 and TRBJ2-2; D possibly corresponds to TRBD2 (6 bases). CDR3 size: 17 residues. CDR1 LNHDA and CDR2 SQIVND come from the germline V gene (reference sequence). Trimming stripped 5 bases from V and 4 bases from J, with 20 bases between. CDR3 nucleotides: TGTGCCAGTAGTCTATATGGAGGGACGATGGGCACCGGGGAGCTGTTTTTT. It translates to CASSLYGGTMGTGELFF.

A few counts support this clonotype. The chain employs TRBV6-2 or TRBV6-3 and TRBJ2-7; D ambiguous. CDR3 length: 13 residues. The V end lost 2 bases, the J end lost 2 bases, and 7 bases lay between the germline ends. Germline V gives CDR1 MNHEY, CDR2 SVGEGT. The CDR3 bases are TGTGCCAGCAGTTACGCCGGACCCTACGAGCAGTACTTC. Its protein is CASSYAGPYEQYF.

In this sample, this clonotype turned up a few times. The chain couples TRBV23-1 to TRBJ1-5, with D tentatively TRBD1 (5 bases). TRBV23-1 is noted as an ORF with a role that remains uncertain. V was clipped by 4 bases and J by 3 bases, with 19 bases between them. The CDR3 has 17 residues. CDR3 bases: TGCGCCAGCAGTCCTTCCGGGACCCCCAACTCCAATCAGCCCCAGCATTTT. It translates to CASSPSGTPNSNQPQHF.